Shown below are 2 T cell receptor beta chains from a single sample sequenced in a study of shared clonotypes between healthy human individuals (dated by TCRdb to between 2020 and 2021). Receptors were amplified or captured by the immunoSEQ multiplex PCR assay. Drawn from immuneACCESS, this table holds only the in-frame rearrangements with V and J called that TCRdb kept. Clones are partly lost; checked studies trace under half to an unresolved V gene and leave the rest unexplained. This sample is represented by about 2.1 million clones; 90% to 95% of them were singletons. Of the sample, around 1.8% falls within the top ten clones. CD8 naive samples were CD45RO-negative cells positively selected for CCR7, giving a CD45RA+CCR7+ population that excluded TemRA cells. Sample: naive CD8+ T cells from PBMCs. What the cell subset or site label conveys for this sample: CD45RA+CCR7+. These receptors all stem from a man younger than 35 in good health. Some clones in this sample may be carry-over from other donors' samples.

The chain is built from TRBV28 and TRBJ1-1; D is possibly TRBD1 (6 bases). Germline CDR1 reads MDHEN; CDR2 reads SYDVKM. V lost 5 bases and J lost 6, with 16 bases in between. This CDR3 has 14 amino acids. The CDR3 DNA follows: TGTGCCAGCAGTAGTTCACAGGGTAACTCTGAAGCTTTCTTT. This gives the protein CASSSSQGNSEAFF.

This rearrangement joins TRBV6-5 to TRBJ2-7; possibly TRBD1 or TRBD2 for D (5 bases each). The CDR3 sequence is 15 residues long. Trimming took 6 bases from V and 0 from J, leaving 15 bases between them. CDR1 is MNHEY and CDR2 is SVGAGI in the germline V gene. The chain's CDR3 is CASSHSWGSSYEQYF. As DNA, the CDR3 is TGTGCCAGCAGCCACAGCTGGGGGAGCTCCTACGAGCAGTACTTC.